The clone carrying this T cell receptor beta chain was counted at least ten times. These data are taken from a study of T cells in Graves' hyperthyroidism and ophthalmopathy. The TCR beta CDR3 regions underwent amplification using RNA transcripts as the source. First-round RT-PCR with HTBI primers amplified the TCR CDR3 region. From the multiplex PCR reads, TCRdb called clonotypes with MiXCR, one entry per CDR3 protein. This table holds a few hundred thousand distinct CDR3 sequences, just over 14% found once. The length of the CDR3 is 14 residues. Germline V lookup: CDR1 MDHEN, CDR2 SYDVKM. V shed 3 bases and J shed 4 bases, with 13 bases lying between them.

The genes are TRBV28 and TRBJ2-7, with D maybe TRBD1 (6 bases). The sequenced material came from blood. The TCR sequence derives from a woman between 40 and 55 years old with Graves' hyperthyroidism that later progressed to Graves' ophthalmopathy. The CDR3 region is CASSFARGGYEQYF. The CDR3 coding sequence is TGTGCCAGCAGTTTCGCCAGGGGCGGTTACGAGCAGTACTTC.